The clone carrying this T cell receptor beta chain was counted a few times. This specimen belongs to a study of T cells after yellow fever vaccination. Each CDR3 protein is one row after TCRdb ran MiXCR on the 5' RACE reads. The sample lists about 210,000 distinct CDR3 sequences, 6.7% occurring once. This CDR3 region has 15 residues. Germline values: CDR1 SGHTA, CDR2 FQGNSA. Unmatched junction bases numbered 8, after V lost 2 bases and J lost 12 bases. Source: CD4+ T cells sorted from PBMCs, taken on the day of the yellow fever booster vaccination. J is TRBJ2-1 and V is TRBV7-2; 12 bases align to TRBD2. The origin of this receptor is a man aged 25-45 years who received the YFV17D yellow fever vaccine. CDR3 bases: TGTGCCAGCAGCTTATTTCTAGCGGGAGGGCCTCGGCAGTTCTTC. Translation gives CASSLFLAGGPRQFF.